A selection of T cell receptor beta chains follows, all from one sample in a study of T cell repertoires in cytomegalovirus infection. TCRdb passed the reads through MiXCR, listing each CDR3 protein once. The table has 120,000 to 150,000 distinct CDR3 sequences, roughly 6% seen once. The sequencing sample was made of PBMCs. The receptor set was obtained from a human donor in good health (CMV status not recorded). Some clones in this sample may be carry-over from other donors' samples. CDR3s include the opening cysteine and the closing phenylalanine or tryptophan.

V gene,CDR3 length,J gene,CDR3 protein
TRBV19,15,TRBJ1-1,CASSMVDRPNTEAFF
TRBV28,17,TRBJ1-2,CASSTLGGTTPYYGYTF
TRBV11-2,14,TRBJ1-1,CASSLSRQGPEAFF
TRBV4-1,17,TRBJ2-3,CASSQDSSGGETDTQYF
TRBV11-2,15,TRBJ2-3,CASSPGRARGDTQYF
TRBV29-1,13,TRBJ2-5,CSVSSASGETQYF
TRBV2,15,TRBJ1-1,CASSAGQFMNTEAFF
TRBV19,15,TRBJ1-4,CASGGPGRTNEKLFF
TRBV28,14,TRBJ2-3,CASSLPGSTDTQYF
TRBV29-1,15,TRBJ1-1,CSVVGLDGWNTEAFF
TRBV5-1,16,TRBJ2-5,CASSLALAGAAETQYF
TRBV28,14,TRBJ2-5,CASREGGRQETQYF
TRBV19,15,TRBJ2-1,CASGLLAGGPNEQFF
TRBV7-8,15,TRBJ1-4,CASRAGTAPNEKLFF
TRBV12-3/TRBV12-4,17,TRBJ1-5,CASSLRTGPAPGQPQHF
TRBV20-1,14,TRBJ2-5,CSAMIVRGQETQYF
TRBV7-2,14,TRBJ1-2,CASSPIRTAYGYTF
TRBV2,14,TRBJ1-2,CASSDNDRLSGYTF
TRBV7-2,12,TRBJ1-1,CASSLVRGVAFF
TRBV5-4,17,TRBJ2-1,CASRLGGGGAGYNEQFF
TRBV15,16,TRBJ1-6,CATSRDRGQINSPLHF
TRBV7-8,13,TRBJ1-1,CASSLAGGKDAFF
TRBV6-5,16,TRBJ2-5,CASSDVRRVGQETQYF
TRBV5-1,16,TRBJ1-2,CASSQQLSIGRGGYTF
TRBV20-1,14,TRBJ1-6,CSARTGQINSPLHF
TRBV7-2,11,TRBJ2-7,CASSYHYEQYF
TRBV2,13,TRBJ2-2,CAGTTANTGELFF
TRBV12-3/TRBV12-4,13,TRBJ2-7,CASSLGGPYEQYF
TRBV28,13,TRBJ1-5,CASSLYGGQPQHF
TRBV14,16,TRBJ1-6,CASSQRGSSYNSPLHF
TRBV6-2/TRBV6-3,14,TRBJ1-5,CASSYGTGNQPQHF
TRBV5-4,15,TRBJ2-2,CASSSGLSNTGELFF